This TCR beta chain comes out of a study of human T cells and chemical hapten exposure. As for the study in general: Mostly female, the patients presented with alopecia areata, totalis or universalis.

Individual cDNA molecules each carried unique molecular identifiers attached by the library. TCRdb re-called the RACE reads with MiXCR, one entry per CDR3 protein. This table holds 35,000 to 45,000 distinct CDR3 sequences, around 12% found once. This clonotype was detected only a few times. The CDR3 length is 17 residues. J gave up 3 bases and V 2 bases, and 5 bases lay outside the gene matches. Germline loops: CDR1 SEHNR, CDR2 FQNEAQ (reference sequence). Time point noted: pre-sensitization, week 0. Treatment defined: therapeutic diphenylcyclopropenone sensitization with weekly scalp DPC. Total RNA came from unfractionated whole blood.

Sequenced here: whole blood, sampled in connection with sensitization to the hapten diphenylcyclopropenone (DPC). This receptor was obtained from a woman under 40 with alopecia areata. Some clones in this sample may be carry-over from other donors' samples. The gene calls are TRBV7-9 and TRBJ2-2; 11 bases match TRBD1. CDR3 DNA sequence: TGTGCCAGCAGCTTACCCACGGGACAGGGGGACACCGGGGAGCTGTTTTTT. Protein sequence: CASSLPTGQGDTGELFF.